This paragraph covers one T cell receptor (beta chain) sequence. Its antigen is not known. This sample is drawn from a study of cytomegalovirus exposure and HLA in healthy donors. Background on the study: An earlier analysis identified 120 million or so unique TCR beta sequences in about 200 million T cells. Study-level points and caveats: The authors excluded some V segments, including TRBV6-2 and TRBV6-3, as indistinguishable. Several top significant clusters appeared, in a later analysis, to be linked to common viral pathogens. In a later analysis, a missense DCLRE1C variant was linked to TCR beta V- and J-gene trimming.

Germline V lookup: CDR1 WNHNN, CDR2 SYGVQD (reference sequence). The length of the CDR3 is 13 residues. Trimming removed 5 bases at V and 0 bases at J, with 7 bases between. 13 Jbeta primers and 60 Vbeta primers were used for the PCR. Profiled with immunoSEQ multiplex PCR; TCRdb holds only in-frame clones, not every one. The table records around 130,000 clones, about three quarters of them present only once. The chain recombines TRBV10-1 with TRBJ1-1, with D possibly being TRBD1 (5 bases). Sequences were obtained from PBMCs. The sequence was collected from a woman aged 18-29 years in good health and CMV-seronegative. The CDR3 loop is CASSPGVNTEAFF. The CDR3 nucleotides read TGCGCCAGCAGTCCGGGGGTGAACACTGAAGCTTTCTTT.